These 12 T cell receptor beta chains were all obtained from the same sample, sequenced in a study of blood T cell repertoires in COVID-19. Repertoires were generated with immunoSEQ multiplex PCR, while TCRdb's copy carries only in-frame clones and drops some. The profile shows approximately 36,000 clones, about nine tenths of them singletons. The sequenced sample consisted of peripheral blood. The receptors derive from a man aged 60 to 75 with acute or convalescent COVID-19.

The genes are TRBV10-2 and TRBJ2-2; TRBD1 is a possible D gene (6 bases). Trimming took off 6 bases at V and 2 bases at J, with 10 bases between the two ends. Germline V gene sequence: CDR1 WSHSY, CDR2 SAAADI. The CDR3 has 14 residues. CDR3 loop: CASRSTGNTGELFF. Here the CDR3 DNA reads TGCGCCAGCAGGTCGACAGGCAACACCGGGGAGCTGTTTTTT.

In this sample, this clone turned up a few times. This chain joins TRBV24-1 and TRBJ2-1; D might be TRBD2 (5 bases). Germline values: CDR1 KGHDR, CDR2 SFDVKD. CDR3 length equals 15 residues. V was cut by 4 bases and J by 10 bases, with 19 bases left in between. This CDR3 reads CATSDTGMYREEQFF. The CDR3 region has the DNA TGTGCCACCAGTGACACCGGGATGTATCGGGAAGAGCAGTTCTTC.

This sequence joins TRBV6-5 and TRBJ1-2; the match to TRBD1 covers 7 bases. Losses at the gene ends were 4 bases for V and 6 bases for J; bases not matched to a gene: 11. The CDR3 runs to 15 residues. Germline V gene lookup returns CDR1 MNHEY and CDR2 SVGAGI. The CDR3 is CASSSRGGGLHGYTF. In DNA, the CDR3 is TGTGCCAGCAGTTCTCGAGGGGGCGGACTTCATGGCTACACCTTC.

Details on this clone: Within the sample, other DNA sequences also encode this same CDR3. The chain carries TRBV5-1 and TRBJ1-1, with D hard to call. V was cut by 2 bases and J by 1 base, with 6 bases left in between. The germline gives CDR1 SGHRS, CDR2 YFSETQ. The CDR3 runs 13 residues. The DNA of the CDR3 is TGCGCCAGCAGCTTTGGGCAGAACACTGAAGCTTTCTTT. Its translation: CASSFGQNTEAFF.

The chain has TRBV19 and TRBJ2-7; D may be TRBD1 (5 bases). Germline values: CDR1 LNHDA, CDR2 SQIVND (reference sequence). CDR3 length: 14 amino acids. Trimming took off 0 bases at V and 0 bases at J, with 6 bases between the two ends. CDR3 DNA: TGTGCCAGTAGTATAGATGGGGCCTCCTACGAGCAGTACTTC. Its translation is CASSIDGASYEQYF.

This sequence joins TRBV6-6 and TRBJ2-1; 10 bases are shared with TRBD2. The ends lost 5 bases at V and 4 bases at J; junction bases unmatched: 14. Germline loops: CDR1 MNHNY, CDR2 SVGAGI (reference sequence). CDR3 length: 18 residues. The CDR3 region is CASSPRTSGLTAYNEQFF. The CDR3 nucleotides are TGTGCCAGCAGTCCCCGGACTAGCGGACTCACGGCTTACAATGAGCAGTTCTTC.

CDR3 sequence: CSARYSYEQYF. Written as DNA, the CDR3 is TGCAGTGCTAGATACAGCTACGAGCAGTACTTC. The V call is TRBV20-1, the J call TRBJ2-7, with D unresolved. Looked up from germline, CDR1 is DFQATT and CDR2 is SNEGSKA (reference sequence). This CDR3 has 11 residues. With 2 bases removed from V and 3 bases from J, the gap between germline ends came to 5 bases.

This clone was seen a handful of times. The chain carries TRBV9 and TRBJ1-2; no firm D call. V was pared by 0 bases and J by 8 bases, with 11 bases between. Per the germline V gene, CDR1 is SGDLS and CDR2 is YYNGEE. The CDR3 extends over 13 amino acids. This CDR3 reads CASSVEAGSGYTF. The CDR3 DNA follows: TGTGCCAGCAGCGTAGAGGCAGGAAGCGGCTACACCTTC.

V and J are TRBV28 and TRBJ1-1, with 8 bases identical to TRBD1. The CDR3 sequence is 16 residues long. V lost 5 bases and J lost 5; bases outside the gene matches: 13. Germline V CDR1 and CDR2: MDHEN, SYDVKM. CDR3 bases: TGTGCCAGCAGTCCCCCATCCCAGGGGGCAAGGACTGAAGCTTTCTTT. This translates into CASSPPSQGARTEAFF.

The genes are TRBV27 and TRBJ2-7; TRBD1 agrees at 7 bases. Losses at the gene ends were 2 bases for V and 2 bases for J; bases not matched to a gene: 12. Germline values: CDR1 MNHEY, CDR2 SMNVEV (reference sequence). The CDR3 loop spans 17 amino acids. CDR3 sequence reads: CASSLPLWDRTTYEQYV. In DNA, the CDR3 is TGTGCCAGCAGTTTACCGTTATGGGACAGAACAACCTACGAGCAGTACGTC.

The V gene is TRBV6-5, the J gene TRBJ1-2, with TRBD1 as a possible D gene (6 bases). Between the trimmed V and J ends, which lost 7 bases and 8 bases, there was a span of 20 bases. The V gene's germline CDR1 is MNHEY and CDR2 SVGAGI. This CDR3 is built from 14 residues. The CDR3, as DNA: TGTGCCAGCACCTCGGACAGAGGTGTGCGCGGCTACACCTTC. This gives the protein CASTSDRGVRGYTF.

The CDR3 DNA reads as TGTGCCAGCAGCCCACGACTAGCGGGAGAAGAGACCCAGTACTTC. Translated: CASSPRLAGEETQYF. The genes are TRBV7-9 and TRBJ2-5; 12 bases are shared with TRBD2. Trimming took 5 bases from V and 3 from J; bases not matched to a gene: 4. Per the germline V gene, CDR1 is SEHNR and CDR2 is FQNEAQ (reference sequence). The CDR3 consists of 15 residues.